These 24 T cell receptor beta chains originate from one sample sequenced in a study of cytomegalovirus exposure and HLA in healthy donors. With 60 Vbeta and 13 Jbeta primers, the PCR was carried out. This table comes from immunoSEQ multiplex PCR, and its TCRdb copy is limited to in-frame clones, with some not included. This table has under 150,000 clones, approximately 85% appearing once. The specimen sequenced was PBMCs. The receptors were sampled from a boy aged 5-17 years in good health and CMV-seronegative.

The J gene is TRBJ1-2, the V gene TRBV6-5; D possibly corresponds to TRBD1 (5 bases). The germline V gene has CDR1 MNHEY and CDR2 SVGAGI. Trimming took 2 bases from V and 1 from J, leaving 11 bases between them. The length of the CDR3 is 15 residues. The CDR3 loop is CASSYGQGDNYGYTF. The CDR3 coding sequence is TGTGCCAGCAGTTACGGGCAGGGTGATAACTATGGCTACACCTTC.

The chain links TRBV5-1 to TRBJ2-5; 13 nucleotides align to TRBD2. The CDR3 runs to 15 residues. Germline-derived CDR1 and CDR2 are SGHRS and YFSETQ. V gave up 4 bases and J gave up 5 bases; unmatched junction bases: 5. The CDR3 DNA sequence: TGCGCCAGCAGCCCAGGACTAGCGGGGGTGGAGACCCAGTACTTC. Translated: CASSPGLAGVETQYF.

Only a few counts were recorded for this clone. The V call is TRBV10-1, the J call TRBJ1-2; 8 bases agree with TRBD1. The CDR3 is 14 residues long. Germline loops: CDR1 WNHNN, CDR2 SYGVQD (reference sequence). V trimming: 7 bases; J trimming: 2 bases; junction bases outside the gene matches: 6. CDR3 residues: CASKETGENYGYTF. Here the CDR3 DNA reads TGCGCCAGCAAGGAGACAGGGGAGAACTATGGCTACACCTTC.

The chain couples TRBV4-1 to TRBJ2-7; 8 positions match TRBD1. The CDR3 covers 19 residues. Germline lookup yields CDR1 MGHRA and CDR2 YSYEKL. J was trimmed by 3 bases and V by 1 base; bases with no gene match: 17. This CDR3 reads CASSQGVWGRDRKNYEQYF. CDR3 bases: TGCGCCAGCAGCCAAGGGGTCTGGGGCCGGGACAGGAAAAACTACGAGCAGTACTTC.

This clone has a single count. The CDR3 bases are TGCGCCAGCAGCTCGGACAGGGGTACCTACGAGCAGTACTTC. Translated: CASSSDRGTYEQYF. The chain links TRBV5-1 to TRBJ2-7; 9 bases fit TRBD1. The germline CDR1 and CDR2 sequences are SGHRS and YFSETQ. The CDR3 length is 14 residues. The V gene end was trimmed by 3 bases and the J gene end by 2 bases; junction bases not matched to a gene: 3.

The chain links TRBV9 to TRBJ2-1; TRBD1 matches at 10 bases. Losses at the gene ends were 3 bases for V and 0 bases for J; bases not matched to a gene: 18. This CDR3 has 21 amino acids. Germline V gene sequence: CDR1 SGDLS, CDR2 YYNGEE. CDR3 in amino acids: CASSAQAGTGVNRGSYNEQFF. CDR3 nucleotides: TGTGCCAGCAGCGCACAAGCCGGGACAGGGGTTAATCGGGGCTCCTACAATGAGCAGTTCTTC. The full variable domain, completed using reference TRBV9 and TRBJ2-1, is DSGVTQTPKHLITATGQRVTLRCSPRSGDLSVYWYQQSLDQGLQFLIQYYNGEERAKGNILERFSAQQFPDLHSELNLSSLELGDSALYFCASSAQAGTGVNRGSYNEQFFGPGTRLTVL.

The chain combines TRBV5-6 with TRBJ2-3; 10 bases are a match to TRBD2. The germline V gene has CDR1 SGHDT and CDR2 YYEEEE. There are 14 residues in the CDR3. Trimming at V came to 6 bases and at J to 6 bases, leaving 7 bases not matched to a gene. The chain's CDR3 is CASISGGAGDTQYF. The DNA for the CDR3 is TGTGCCAGCATCAGCGGGGGGGCCGGGGATACGCAGTATTTT. The variable domain in full, completed from reference TRBV5-6 and TRBJ2-3, reads DAGVTQSPTHLIKTRGQQVTLRCSPKSGHDTVSWYQQALGQGPQFIFQYYEEEERQRGNFPDRFSGHQFPNYSSELNVNALLLGDSALYLCASISGGAGDTQYFGPGTRLTVL.

This clone was observed a few times. This chain connects TRBV7-2 to TRBJ2-1; D is possibly TRBD2 (6 bases). The V gene's germline CDR1 is SGHTA and CDR2 FQGNSA. This CDR3 is built from 13 residues. Deletions cut 4 bases from V and 8 bases from J, with 12 bases between. As DNA, the CDR3 is TGTGCCAGCAGCTCGAGACTAGTCGATGAGCAGTTCTTC. Translation: CASSSRLVDEQFF.

This chain links TRBV6-5 with TRBJ1-2, with 8 nucleotides matching TRBD1. The CDR3 runs to 13 residues. The V segment lost 7 bases and the J segment 4 bases; nucleotides outside the gene matches: 5. The germline CDR1 and CDR2 sequences are MNHEY and SVGAGI. The CDR3, as DNA: TGTGCCAGCAAGAGACAGGGGTCCTATGGCTACACCTTC. Translating gives CASKRQGSYGYTF.

This rearrangement joins TRBV19 to TRBJ1-4, with D possibly being TRBD1 (5 bases). V shed 7 bases and J shed 1 base, with 10 bases lying between them. The CDR3 runs 14 residues. Per germline, CDR1 LNHDA and CDR2 SQIVND (reference sequence). This chain's CDR3 is CASTWGVTNEKLFF. CDR3 coding DNA: TGTGCCAGTACATGGGGGGTAACTAATGAAAAACTGTTTTTT.

Only one count was recorded for this clone. This chain joins TRBV10-3 and TRBJ2-7; D unclear. The CDR3 totals 12 residues. V shed 8 bases and J shed 2 bases, with 10 bases lying between them. Germline V gene lookup returns CDR1 ENHRY and CDR2 SYGVKD. The CDR3 region has the DNA TGTGCCATCGGTACTGATACCTACGAGCAGTACTTC. Amino acids: CAIGTDTYEQYF.

The chain employs TRBV5-8 and TRBJ1-2, with no clear D. This CDR3 is built from 14 residues. Germline V gene lookup returns CDR1 SGHTS and CDR2 YDEGEE. The ends were cut back, 1 base at V and 8 bases at J, with 15 bases in the middle. Here the CDR3 reads CASSLYSNLRGYTF. CDR3 DNA sequence: TGTGCCAGCAGCTTGTATAGCAATTTAAGGGGCTACACCTTC.

This clone has more than one count but fewer than ten. CDR3 region: CASSLMRFGLAGDEQYF. Here the CDR3 DNA reads TGTGCCAGCAGCTTAATGCGCTTTGGACTAGCGGGGGACGAGCAGTACTTC. V usage is TRBV13 and J usage is TRBJ2-7; TRBD2 matches 13 bases. This CDR3 has 17 amino acids. V dropped 2 bases and J dropped 5; count of bases not matched to a gene: 9. Germline V gene data show CDR1 as PRHDT and CDR2 as FYEKMQ (reference sequence).

In its sample, this clone was seen once. The V and J genes are TRBV15 and TRBJ1-1; D is unresolved. V was cut by 0 bases and J by 2 bases, with 10 bases left in between. Germline V lookup: CDR1 LNHNV, CDR2 YYDKDF (reference sequence). This CDR3 spans 15 amino acids. DNA for the CDR3: TGTGCCACCAGCAGAGACCGGACGGGAAACACTGAAGCTTTCTTT. Translated, it gives CATSRDRTGNTEAFF. The full variable domain, in which reference TRBV15 and TRBJ1-1 provide the parts outside the CDR3, is DAMVIQNPRYQVTQFGKPVTLSCSQTLNHNVMYWYQQKSSQAPKLLFHYYDKDFNNEADTPDNFQSRRPNTSFCFLDIRSPGLGDTAMYLCATSRDRTGNTEAFFGQGTRLTVV.

The chain carries TRBV2 and TRBJ2-5, with D perhaps matching TRBD1 (6 bases). This CDR3 comprises 15 residues. CDR1 is SNHLY and CDR2 is FYNNEI in the germline V gene. Trimming took off 6 bases at V and 2 bases at J, with 16 bases between the two ends. The CDR3 loop is CASSPDRNRQETQYF. Here the CDR3 DNA reads TGTGCCAGCAGCCCCGACAGGAACAGACAAGAGACCCAGTACTTC.

The chain has TRBV5-8 and TRBJ2-7, with 7 bases fitting TRBD2. Germline lookup yields CDR1 SGHTS and CDR2 YDEGEE. The length of the CDR3 is 14 residues. V lost 6 bases, J lost 4 bases, and 10 bases stayed unmatched. CDR3: CASNPWGGKYEQYF. CDR3 DNA sequence: TGTGCCAGCAACCCTTGGGGGGGAAAGTACGAGCAGTACTTC.

CDR3 residues: CASSLSPGGSGNTIYF. CDR3 DNA sequence: TGTGCCAGCAGCTTAAGTCCCGGGGGCTCTGGAAACACCATATATTTT. This chain connects TRBV7-3 to TRBJ1-3, with a weak D call TRBD1 (5 bases). Germline CDR1 reads SGHTA; CDR2 reads FQGTGA. With 1 base removed from V and 0 bases from J, the gap between germline ends came to 10 bases. The CDR3 runs 16 residues. Full variable domain (remainder filled in from reference TRBV7-3 and TRBJ1-3): GAGVSQTPSNKVTEKGKYVELRCDPISGHTALYWYRQSLGQGPEFLIYFQGTGAADDSGLPNDRFFAVRPEGSVSTLKIQRTERGDSAVYLCASSLSPGGSGNTIYFGEGSWLTVV.

This clone was counted a single time. The V gene is TRBV27, the J gene TRBJ1-2, with no clear D. Trimming removed 1 base at V and 4 bases at J, with 10 bases between. Per the germline V gene, CDR1 is MNHEY and CDR2 is SMNVEV (reference sequence). The CDR3 loop spans 14 amino acids. Here the CDR3 DNA reads TGTGCCAGCAGTTTATACCGAGGAACCTATGGCTACACCTTC. This gives the protein CASSLYRGTYGYTF.

The V and J genes are TRBV6-5 and TRBJ1-1, with a possible D match to TRBD1 (6 bases). CDR1 and CDR2 from the germline V gene are MNHEY and SVGAGI. V gave up 6 bases and J gave up 1 base, with 12 bases separating them. This CDR3 has 14 amino acids. CDR3 residues: CASSTVQGNTEAFF. CDR3 DNA sequence: TGTGCCAGCAGCACGGTACAGGGGAACACTGAAGCTTTCTTT.

The sample holds a few counts of this clone. The chain uses TRBV5-6 and TRBJ1-2, with D possibly TRBD1 on 5 matching bases. The CDR3 contains 18 residues. Germline loops: CDR1 SGHDT, CDR2 YYEEEE. The V end was cut by 3 bases, the J end by 4 bases, with 25 bases between. CDR3 protein: CASSSTVVRAFWLYGYTF. DNA for the CDR3: TGTGCCAGCAGCTCTACGGTGGTCAGGGCCTTTTGGCTCTATGGCTACACCTTC.

The genes are TRBV29-1 and TRBJ2-2, with D perhaps matching TRBD1 (8 bases). Germline CDR1 reads SQVTM; CDR2 reads ANQGSEA. V was clipped by 7 bases and J by 5 bases, with 17 bases between them. The CDR3 runs 14 residues. CDR3 region: CSALTGEGTGELFF. As DNA, the CDR3 is TGCAGCGCATTGACAGGGGAGGGGACCGGGGAGCTGTTTTTT.

This chain joins TRBV5-4 and TRBJ1-1; 7 bases match TRBD1. Germline loops: CDR1 SGHNT, CDR2 YYREEE (reference sequence). This CDR3 has 14 residues. V lost 4 bases and J lost 7; bases outside the gene matches: 10. CDR3 DNA sequence: TGTGCCAGCAGCCTGATGGACAGGACCTTTGAAGCTTTCTTT. Amino acid sequence: CASSLMDRTFEAFF.

This clone was detected only once. The CDR3 DNA follows: TGCAGCGTTGGCCCGGGAAGCAATCAGCCCCAGCATTTT. Translated: CSVGPGSNQPQHF. This sequence joins TRBV29-1 and TRBJ1-5; D is unresolved. Germline CDR1 SQVTM, CDR2 ANQGSEA. The CDR3 contains 13 residues. Trimming pared 4 bases from V and 1 base from J, leaving 8 bases between.

This clone was seen only once. The chain employs TRBV9 and TRBJ1-2, with a tentative D call TRBD1 (5 bases). Per the germline V gene, CDR1 is SGDLS and CDR2 is YYNGEE. V lost 2 bases to trimming and J lost 4 bases, with 15 bases between them. The CDR3 is 15 residues long. In DNA form, the CDR3 reads TGTGCCAGCAGCGTCAAGGCAGGGCTTACCTATGGCTACACCTTC. Translation: CASSVKAGLTYGYTF.